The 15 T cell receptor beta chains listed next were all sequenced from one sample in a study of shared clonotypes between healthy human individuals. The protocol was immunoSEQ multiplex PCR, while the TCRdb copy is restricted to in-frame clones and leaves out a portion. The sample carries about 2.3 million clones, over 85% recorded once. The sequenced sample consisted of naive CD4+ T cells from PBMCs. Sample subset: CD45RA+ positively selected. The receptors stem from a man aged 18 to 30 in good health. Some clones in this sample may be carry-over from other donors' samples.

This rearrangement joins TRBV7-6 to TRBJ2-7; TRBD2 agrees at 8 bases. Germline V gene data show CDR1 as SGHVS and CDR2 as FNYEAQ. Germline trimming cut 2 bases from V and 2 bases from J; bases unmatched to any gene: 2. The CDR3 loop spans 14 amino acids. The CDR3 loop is CASSLSGSAYEQYF. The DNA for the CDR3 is TGTGCCAGCAGCTTAAGCGGGAGTGCCTACGAGCAGTACTTC.

The CDR3 reads CASSPKEGNNEQFF. The CDR3 nucleotides are TGCGCCAGCAGCCCGAAGGAGGGGAACAATGAGCAGTTCTTC. J is TRBJ2-1 and V is TRBV4-3; D perhaps matches TRBD2 (6 bases). V was shortened by 4 bases and J by 5 bases, with 12 bases between the two germline ends. This CDR3 comprises 14 residues. The germline gives CDR1 LGHNA, CDR2 YSLEER.

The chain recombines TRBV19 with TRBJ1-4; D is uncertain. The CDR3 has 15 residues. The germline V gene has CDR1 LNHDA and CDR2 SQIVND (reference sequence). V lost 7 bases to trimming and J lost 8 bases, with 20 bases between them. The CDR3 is CASTAPLGIREKLFF. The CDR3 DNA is TGTGCCAGTACAGCCCCCCTCGGGATTCGGGAAAAACTGTTTTTT.

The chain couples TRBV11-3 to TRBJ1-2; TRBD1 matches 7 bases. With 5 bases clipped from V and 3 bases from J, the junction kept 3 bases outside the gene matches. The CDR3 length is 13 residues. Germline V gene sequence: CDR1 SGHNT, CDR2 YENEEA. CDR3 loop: CASSGTDDYGYTF. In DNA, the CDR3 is TGTGCCAGCAGCGGGACAGATGACTATGGCTACACCTTC.

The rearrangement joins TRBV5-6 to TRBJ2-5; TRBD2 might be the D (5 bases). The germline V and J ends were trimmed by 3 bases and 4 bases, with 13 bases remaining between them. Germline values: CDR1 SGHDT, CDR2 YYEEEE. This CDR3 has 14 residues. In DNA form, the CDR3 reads TGTGCCAGCAGCTGGAGGCGAGAGTCAGAGACCCAGTACTTC. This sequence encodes CASSWRRESETQYF.

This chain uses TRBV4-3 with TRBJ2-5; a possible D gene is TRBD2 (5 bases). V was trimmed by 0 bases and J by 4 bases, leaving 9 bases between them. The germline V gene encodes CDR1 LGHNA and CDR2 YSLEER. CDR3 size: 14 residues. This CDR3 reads CASSQDSGIETQYF. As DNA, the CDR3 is TGCGCCAGCAGCCAAGACTCCGGGATAGAGACCCAGTACTTC.

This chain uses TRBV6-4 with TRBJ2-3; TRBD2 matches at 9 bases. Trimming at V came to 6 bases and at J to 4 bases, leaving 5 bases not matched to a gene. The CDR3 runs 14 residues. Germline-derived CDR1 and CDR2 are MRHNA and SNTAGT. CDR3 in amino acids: CASSVAGAPDTQYF. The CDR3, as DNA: TGTGCCAGCAGCGTAGCGGGAGCCCCAGATACGCAGTATTTT.

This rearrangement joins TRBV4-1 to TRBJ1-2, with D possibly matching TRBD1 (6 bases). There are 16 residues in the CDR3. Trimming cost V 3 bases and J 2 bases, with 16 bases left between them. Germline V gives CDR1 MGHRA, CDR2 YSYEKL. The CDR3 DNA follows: TGCGCCAGCAGCCAGAAGACCGGGACAAGAAACTATGGCTACACCTTC. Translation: CASSQKTGTRNYGYTF.

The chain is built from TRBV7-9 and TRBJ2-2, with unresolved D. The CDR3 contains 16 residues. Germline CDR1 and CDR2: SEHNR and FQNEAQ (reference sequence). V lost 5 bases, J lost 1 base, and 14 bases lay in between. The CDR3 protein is CASSATWGQNTGELFF. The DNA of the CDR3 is TGTGCCAGCAGCGCGACGTGGGGTCAGAACACCGGGGAGCTGTTTTTT.

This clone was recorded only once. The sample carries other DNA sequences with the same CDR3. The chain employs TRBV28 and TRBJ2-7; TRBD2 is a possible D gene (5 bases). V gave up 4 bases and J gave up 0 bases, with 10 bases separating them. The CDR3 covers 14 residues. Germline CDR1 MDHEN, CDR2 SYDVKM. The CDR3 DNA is TGTGCCAGCAGTTCACAGCGGTCCTCCTACGAGCAGTACTTC. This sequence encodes CASSSQRSSYEQYF.

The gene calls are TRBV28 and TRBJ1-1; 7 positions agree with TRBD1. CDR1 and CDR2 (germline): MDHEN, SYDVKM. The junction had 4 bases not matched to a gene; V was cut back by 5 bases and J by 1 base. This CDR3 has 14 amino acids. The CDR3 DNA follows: TGTGCCAGCAGTACTCGGGACAGGAACACTGAAGCTTTCTTT. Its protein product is CASSTRDRNTEAFF.

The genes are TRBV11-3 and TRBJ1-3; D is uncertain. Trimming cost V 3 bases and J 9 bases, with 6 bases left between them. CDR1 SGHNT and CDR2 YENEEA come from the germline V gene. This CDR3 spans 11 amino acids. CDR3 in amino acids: CASSLGGTIYF. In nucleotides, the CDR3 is TGTGCCAGCAGCTTGGGAGGCACCATATATTTT.

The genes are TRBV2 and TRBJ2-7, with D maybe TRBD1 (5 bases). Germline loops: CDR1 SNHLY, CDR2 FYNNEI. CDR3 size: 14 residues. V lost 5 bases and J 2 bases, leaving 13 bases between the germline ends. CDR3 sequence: CASSKDPRAYEQYF. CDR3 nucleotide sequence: TGTGCCAGCAGTAAGGACCCCAGGGCCTACGAGCAGTACTTC.

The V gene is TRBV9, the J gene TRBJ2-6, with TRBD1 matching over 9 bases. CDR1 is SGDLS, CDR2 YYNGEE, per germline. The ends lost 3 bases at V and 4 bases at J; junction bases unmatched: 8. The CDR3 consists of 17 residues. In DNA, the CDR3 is TGTGCCAGCAGCGCCCTACAGGGGGCGACCGGGGCCAACGTCCTGACTTTC. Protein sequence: CASSALQGATGANVLTF.

The CDR3 is CASTSLHAGELFF. CDR3 nucleotide sequence: TGCGCCAGCACCTCTCTACATGCCGGGGAGCTGTTTTTT. The chain couples TRBV10-2 to TRBJ2-2; D is undetermined. CDR1 and CDR2 from the germline V gene are WSHSY and SAAADI. This CDR3 comprises 13 residues. Trimming removed 7 bases at V and 6 bases at J, with 12 bases between.